This T cell receptor (beta chain) was found in a study of blood T cell repertoires in COVID-19. Study context: Researchers got acute and convalescent COVID-19 samples from the United States, Italy and Spain. The cDNA or gDNA used as material had been derived from T cells, B-cell-depleted T cells, or PBMCs.

In the authors' workflow: Using reference gene primer amplification, nucleated cell counts were estimated. Assay used: immunoSEQ multiplex PCR; TCRdb lists only in-frame clones, some missing. V, J and clone size are those of that table, while D and trimming were read from the DNA. The table shows tens of thousands of clones, with about 85% occurring only once. The sample consisted of peripheral blood. This TCR was recovered from a human donor with acute or convalescent COVID-19. The donor label of this sample is uncertain.

The CDR3 nucleotides are TGTGCCAGCAGCTTGGCGAGGACAGATAACTATGGCTACACCTTC. Translation gives CASSLARTDNYGYTF. The V gene is TRBV5-4, the J gene TRBJ1-2; a weak D match, TRBD1 (6 bases). The germline V gene has CDR1 SGHNT and CDR2 YYREEE (reference sequence). This CDR3 has 15 amino acids. Trimming took off 0 bases at V and 1 base at J, with 10 bases between the two ends.